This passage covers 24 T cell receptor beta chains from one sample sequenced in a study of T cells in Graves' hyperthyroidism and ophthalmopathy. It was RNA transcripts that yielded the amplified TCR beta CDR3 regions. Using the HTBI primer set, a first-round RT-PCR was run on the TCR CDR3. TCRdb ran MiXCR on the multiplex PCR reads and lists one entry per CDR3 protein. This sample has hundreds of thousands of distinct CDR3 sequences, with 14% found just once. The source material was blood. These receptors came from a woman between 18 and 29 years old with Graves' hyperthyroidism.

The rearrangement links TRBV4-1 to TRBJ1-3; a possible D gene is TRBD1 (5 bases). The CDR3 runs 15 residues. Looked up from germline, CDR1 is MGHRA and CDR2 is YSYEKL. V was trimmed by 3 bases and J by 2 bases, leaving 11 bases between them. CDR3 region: CASSQETGAGNTIYF. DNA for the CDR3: TGCGCCAGCAGCCAGGAAACGGGGGCTGGAAACACCATATATTTT.

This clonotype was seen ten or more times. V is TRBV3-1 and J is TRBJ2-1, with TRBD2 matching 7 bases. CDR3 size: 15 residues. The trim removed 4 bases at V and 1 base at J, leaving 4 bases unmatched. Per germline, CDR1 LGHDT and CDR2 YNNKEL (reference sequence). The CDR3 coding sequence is TGTGCCAGCAGCCGGGAGGGGAGGTCCTACAATGAGCAGTTCTTC. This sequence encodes CASSREGRSYNEQFF.

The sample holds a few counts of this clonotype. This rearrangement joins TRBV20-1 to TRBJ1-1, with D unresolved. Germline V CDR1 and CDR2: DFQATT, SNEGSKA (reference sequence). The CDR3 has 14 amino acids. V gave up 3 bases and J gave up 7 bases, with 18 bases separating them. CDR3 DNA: TGCAGTGCTAGTCCCCCCACCAGAAGAGTTGAAGCTTTCTTT. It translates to CSASPPTRRVEAFF.

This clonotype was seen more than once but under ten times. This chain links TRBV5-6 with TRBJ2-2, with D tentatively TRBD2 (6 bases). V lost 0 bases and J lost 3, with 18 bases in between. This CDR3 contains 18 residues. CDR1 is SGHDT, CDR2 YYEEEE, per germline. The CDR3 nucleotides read TGTGCCAGCAGCTTGGTTTGGCGGGACGTCAGGGACACCGGGGAGCTGTTTTTT. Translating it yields CASSLVWRDVRDTGELFF.

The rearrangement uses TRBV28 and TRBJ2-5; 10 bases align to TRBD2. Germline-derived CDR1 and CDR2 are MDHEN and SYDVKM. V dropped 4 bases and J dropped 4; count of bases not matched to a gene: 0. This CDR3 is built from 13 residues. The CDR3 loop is CASSWTSGETQYF. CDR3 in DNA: TGTGCCAGCAGTTGGACTAGCGGAGAGACCCAGTACTTC. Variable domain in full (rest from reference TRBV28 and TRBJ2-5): DVKVTQSSRYLVKRTGEKVFLECVQDMDHENMFWYRQDPGLGLRLIYFSYDVKMKEKGDIPEGYSVSREKKERFSLILESASTNQTSMYLCASSWTSGETQYFGPGTRLLVL.

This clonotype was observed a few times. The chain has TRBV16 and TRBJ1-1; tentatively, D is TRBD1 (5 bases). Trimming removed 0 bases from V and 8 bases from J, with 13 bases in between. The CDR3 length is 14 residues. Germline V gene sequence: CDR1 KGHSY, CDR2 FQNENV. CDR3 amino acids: CASSQSLSAGEAFF. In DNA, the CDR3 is TGTGCCAGCAGCCAATCGTTATCGGCAGGGGAAGCTTTCTTT. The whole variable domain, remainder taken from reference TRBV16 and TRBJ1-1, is GEEVAQTPKHLVRGEGQKAKLYCAPIKGHSYVFWYQQVLKNEFKFLISFQNENVFDETGMPKERFSAKCLPNSPCSLEIQATKLEDSAVYFCASSQSLSAGEAFFGQGTRLTVV.

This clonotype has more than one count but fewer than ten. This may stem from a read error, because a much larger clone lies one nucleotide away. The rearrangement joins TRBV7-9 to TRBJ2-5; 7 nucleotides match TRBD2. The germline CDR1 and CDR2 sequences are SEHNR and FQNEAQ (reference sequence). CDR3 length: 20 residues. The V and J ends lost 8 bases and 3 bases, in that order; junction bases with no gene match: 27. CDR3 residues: CASPFPPSPIGAGVKETQYF. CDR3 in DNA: TGTGCCAGCCCGTTTCCCCCCTCCCCAATCGGGGCGGGAGTGAAAGAGACCCAGTACTTC. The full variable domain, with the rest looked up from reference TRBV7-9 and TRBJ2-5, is DTGVSQNPRHKITKRGQNVTFRCDPISEHNRLYWYRQTLGQGPEFLTYFQNEAQLEKSRLLSDRFSAERPKGSFSTLEIQRTEQGDSAMYLCASPFPPSPIGAGVKETQYFGPGTRLLVL.

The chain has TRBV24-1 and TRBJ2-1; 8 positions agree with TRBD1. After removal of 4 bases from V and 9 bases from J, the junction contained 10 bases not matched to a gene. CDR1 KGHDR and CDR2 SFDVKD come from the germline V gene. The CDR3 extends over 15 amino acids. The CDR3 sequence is CATSDPGQGSGEQFF. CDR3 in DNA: TGTGCCACCAGTGACCCCGGACAGGGATCAGGTGAGCAGTTCTTC.

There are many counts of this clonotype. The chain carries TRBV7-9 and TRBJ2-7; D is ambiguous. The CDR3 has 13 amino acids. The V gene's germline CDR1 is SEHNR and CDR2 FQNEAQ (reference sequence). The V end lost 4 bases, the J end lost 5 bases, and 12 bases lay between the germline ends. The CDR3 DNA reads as TGTGCCAGCAGCTCCTTGGCCGAGGACGAGCAGTACTTC. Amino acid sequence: CASSSLAEDEQYF.

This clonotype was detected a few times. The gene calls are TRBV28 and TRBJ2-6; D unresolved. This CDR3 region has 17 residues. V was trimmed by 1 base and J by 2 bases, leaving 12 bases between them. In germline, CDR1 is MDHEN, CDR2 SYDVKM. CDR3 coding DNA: TGTGCCAGCAGTTTATTCCCGGGTTCACCTGGGGCCAACGTCCTGACTTTC. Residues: CASSLFPGSPGANVLTF.

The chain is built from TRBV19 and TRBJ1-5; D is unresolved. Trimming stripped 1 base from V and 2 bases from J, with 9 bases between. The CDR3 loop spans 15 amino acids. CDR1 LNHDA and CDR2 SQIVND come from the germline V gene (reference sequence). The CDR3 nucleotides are TGTGCCAGTAGTATAGCGATCGGGGGCAATCAGCCCCAGCATTTT. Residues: CASSIAIGGNQPQHF. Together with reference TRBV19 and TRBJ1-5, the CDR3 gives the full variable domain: DGGITQSPKYLFRKEGQNVTLSCEQNLNHDAMYWYRQDPGQGLRLIYYSQIVNDFQKGDIAEGYSVSREKKESFPLTVTSAQKNPTAFYLCASSIAIGGNQPQHFGDGTRLSIL.

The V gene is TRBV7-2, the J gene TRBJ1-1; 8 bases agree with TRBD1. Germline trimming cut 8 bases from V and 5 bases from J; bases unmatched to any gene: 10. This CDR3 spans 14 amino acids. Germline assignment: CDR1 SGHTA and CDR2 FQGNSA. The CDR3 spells CASSLFTGGTEAFF. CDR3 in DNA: TGTGCCAGCTCCCTTTTTACAGGGGGAACTGAAGCTTTCTTT.

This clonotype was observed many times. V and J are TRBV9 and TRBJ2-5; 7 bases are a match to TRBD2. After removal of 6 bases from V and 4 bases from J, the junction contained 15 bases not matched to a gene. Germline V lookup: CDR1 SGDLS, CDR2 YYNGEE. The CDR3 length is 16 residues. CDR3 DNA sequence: TGTGCCAGCACCGAAAAGGCGGGAGCACGGCGAGAGACCCAGTACTTC. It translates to CASTEKAGARRETQYF.

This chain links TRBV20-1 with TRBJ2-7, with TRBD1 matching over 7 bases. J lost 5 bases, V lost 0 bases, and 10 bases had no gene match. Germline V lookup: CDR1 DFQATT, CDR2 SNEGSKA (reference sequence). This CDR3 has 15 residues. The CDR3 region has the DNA TGCAGTGCTAGAGATTTGAAAGGGGGCGCAGACGAGCAGTACTTC. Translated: CSARDLKGGADEQYF.

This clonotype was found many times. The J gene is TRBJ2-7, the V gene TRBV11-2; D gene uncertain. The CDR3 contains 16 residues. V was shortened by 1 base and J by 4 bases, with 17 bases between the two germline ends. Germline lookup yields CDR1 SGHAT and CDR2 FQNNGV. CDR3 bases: TGTGCCAGCAGCTTAGCATTTGCAGAGAGAATTTACGAGCAGTACTTC. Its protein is CASSLAFAERIYEQYF. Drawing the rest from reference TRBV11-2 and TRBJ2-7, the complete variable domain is EAGVAQSPRYKIIEKRQSVAFWCNPISGHATLYWYQQILGQGPKLLIQFQNNGVVDDSQLPKDRFSAERLKGVDSTLKIQPAKLEDSAVYLCASSLAFAERIYEQYFGPGTRLTVT.

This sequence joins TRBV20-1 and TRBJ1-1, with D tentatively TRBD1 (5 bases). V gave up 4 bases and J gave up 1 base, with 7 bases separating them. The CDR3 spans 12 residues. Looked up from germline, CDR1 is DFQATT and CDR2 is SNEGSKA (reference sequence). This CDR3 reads CSAIRGNTEAFF. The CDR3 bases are TGCAGTGCTATAAGGGGGAACACTGAAGCTTTCTTT.

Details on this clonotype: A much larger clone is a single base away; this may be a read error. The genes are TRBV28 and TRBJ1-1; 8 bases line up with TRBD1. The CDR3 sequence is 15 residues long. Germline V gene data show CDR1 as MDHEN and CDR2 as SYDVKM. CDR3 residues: CASSLMGTGGTEVFF. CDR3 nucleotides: TGTGCCAGCAGCCTCATGGGGACAGGAGGCACTGAAGTTTTCTTT.

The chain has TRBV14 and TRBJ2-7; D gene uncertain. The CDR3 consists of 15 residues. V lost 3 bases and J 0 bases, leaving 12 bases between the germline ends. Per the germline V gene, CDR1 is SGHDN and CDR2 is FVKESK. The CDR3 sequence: CASSQGDFYSYEQYF. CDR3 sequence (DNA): TGTGCCAGCAGCCAGGGTGACTTCTACTCCTACGAGCAGTACTTC.

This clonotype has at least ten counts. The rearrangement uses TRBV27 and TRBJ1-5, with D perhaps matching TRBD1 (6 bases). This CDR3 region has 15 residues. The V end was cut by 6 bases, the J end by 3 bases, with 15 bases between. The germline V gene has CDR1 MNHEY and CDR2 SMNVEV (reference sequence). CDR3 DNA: TGTGCCAGCAGACTAGCGACAGGCTTCAATCAGCCCCAGCATTTT. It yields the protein CASRLATGFNQPQHF.

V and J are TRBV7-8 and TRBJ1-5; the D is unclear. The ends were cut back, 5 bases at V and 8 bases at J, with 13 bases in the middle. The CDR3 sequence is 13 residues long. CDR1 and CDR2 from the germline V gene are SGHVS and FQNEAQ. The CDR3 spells CASSPTTWEPQHF. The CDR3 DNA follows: TGTGCCAGCAGCCCAACCACCTGGGAGCCCCAGCATTTT. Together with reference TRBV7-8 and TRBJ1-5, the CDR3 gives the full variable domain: GAGVSQSPRYKVAKRGQDVALRCDPISGHVSLFWYQQALGQGPEFLTYFQNEAQLDKSGLPSDRFFAERPEGSVSTLKIQRTQQEDSAVYLCASSPTTWEPQHFGDGTRLSIL.

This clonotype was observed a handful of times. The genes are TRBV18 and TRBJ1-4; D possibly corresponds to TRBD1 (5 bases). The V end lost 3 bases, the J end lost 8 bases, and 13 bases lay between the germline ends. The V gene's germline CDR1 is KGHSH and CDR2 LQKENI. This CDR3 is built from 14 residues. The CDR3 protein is CASSPVPGGEKLFF. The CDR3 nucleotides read TGTGCCAGCTCACCGGTACCTGGGGGGGAAAAACTGTTTTTT.

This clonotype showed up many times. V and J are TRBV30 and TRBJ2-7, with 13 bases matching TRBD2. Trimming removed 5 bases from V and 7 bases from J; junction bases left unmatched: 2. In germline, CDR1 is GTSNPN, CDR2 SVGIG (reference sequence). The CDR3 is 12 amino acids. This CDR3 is CAWGTSGTEQYF. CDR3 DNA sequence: TGTGCCTGGGGGACTAGCGGGACTGAGCAGTACTTC.

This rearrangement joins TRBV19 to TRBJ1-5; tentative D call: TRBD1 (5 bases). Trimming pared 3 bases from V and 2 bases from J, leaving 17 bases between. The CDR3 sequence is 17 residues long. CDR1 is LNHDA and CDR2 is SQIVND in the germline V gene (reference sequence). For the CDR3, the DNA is TGTGCCAGTAGTATCCGTTCCCAGGGATTTGGCAATCAGCCCCAGCATTTT. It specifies CASSIRSQGFGNQPQHF. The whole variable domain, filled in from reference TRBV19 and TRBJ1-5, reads DGGITQSPKYLFRKEGQNVTLSCEQNLNHDAMYWYRQDPGQGLRLIYYSQIVNDFQKGDIAEGYSVSREKKESFPLTVTSAQKNPTAFYLCASSIRSQGFGNQPQHFGDGTRLSIL.

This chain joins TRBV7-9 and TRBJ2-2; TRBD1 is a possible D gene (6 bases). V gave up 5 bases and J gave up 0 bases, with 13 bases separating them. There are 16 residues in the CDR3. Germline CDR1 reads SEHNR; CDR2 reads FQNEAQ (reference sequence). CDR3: CASSPGWGPNTGELFF. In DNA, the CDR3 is TGTGCCAGCAGCCCCGGCTGGGGGCCGAACACCGGGGAGCTGTTTTTT.